This note documents a single T cell receptor (beta chain) sequence. Its antigen is currently unknown. This sample stems from a study of T cell repertoires in cytomegalovirus infection. Study overall: Carrying CMV and the relevant HLA type showed in public TCR beta signatures.

TCRdb reprocessed the reads via MiXCR and lists one record per CDR3 protein. The repertoire holds about 830,000 distinct CDR3 sequences, with approximately 30% as singletons. CDR3 length: 13 residues. Germline values: CDR1 MNHNY, CDR2 SVGAGI (reference sequence). Trimming stripped 4 bases from V and 8 bases from J, with 11 bases between. General study results and limits: HLA-C-restricted CMV-specific TCR beta clonotypes prevailed in the ex vivo response. CMV carriers with the relevant HLA were identified by cumulative public TCR beta family frequency.

This TCR was sampled from a human donor in good health (CMV status not recorded). Some clones in this sample may be carry-over from other donors' samples. The V and J genes are TRBV6-6 and TRBJ1-4; D is possibly TRBD1 (5 bases). Sequences were derived from cultured CD8+ T cells from PBMCs, sampled from culture after CMV antigen stimulation. The CDR3 protein is CASSSAGREKLFF. The CDR3 nucleotides read TGTGCCAGCAGTTCGGCAGGGCGGGAAAAACTGTTTTTT.